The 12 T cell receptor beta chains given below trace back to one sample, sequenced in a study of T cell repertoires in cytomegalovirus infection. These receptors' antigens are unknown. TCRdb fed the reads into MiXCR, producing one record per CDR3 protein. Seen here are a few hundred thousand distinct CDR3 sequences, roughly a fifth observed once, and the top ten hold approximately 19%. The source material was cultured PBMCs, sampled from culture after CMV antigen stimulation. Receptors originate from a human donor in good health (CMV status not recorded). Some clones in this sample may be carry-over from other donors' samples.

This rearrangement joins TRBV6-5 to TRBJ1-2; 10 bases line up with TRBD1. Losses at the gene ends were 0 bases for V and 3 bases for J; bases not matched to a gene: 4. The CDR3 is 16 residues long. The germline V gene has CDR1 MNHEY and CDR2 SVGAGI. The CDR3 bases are TGTGCCAGCAGTTACTCGGGACAGGGGTTTGACTATGGCTACACCTTC. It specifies CASSYSGQGFDYGYTF.

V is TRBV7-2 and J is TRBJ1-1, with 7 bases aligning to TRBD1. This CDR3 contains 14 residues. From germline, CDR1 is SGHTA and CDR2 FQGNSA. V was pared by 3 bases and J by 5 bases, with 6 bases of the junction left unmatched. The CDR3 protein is CASSFRGLRTEAFF. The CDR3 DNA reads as TGTGCCAGCAGCTTTAGGGGGCTACGGACTGAAGCTTTCTTT.

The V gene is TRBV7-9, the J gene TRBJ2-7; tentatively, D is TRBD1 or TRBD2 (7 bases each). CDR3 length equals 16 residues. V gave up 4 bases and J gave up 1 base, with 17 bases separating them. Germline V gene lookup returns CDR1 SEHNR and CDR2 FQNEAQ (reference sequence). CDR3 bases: TGTGCCAGCAGCTCCGGGGGGACAGCGGGTTCCTACGAGCAGTACGTC. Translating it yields CASSSGGTAGSYEQYV.

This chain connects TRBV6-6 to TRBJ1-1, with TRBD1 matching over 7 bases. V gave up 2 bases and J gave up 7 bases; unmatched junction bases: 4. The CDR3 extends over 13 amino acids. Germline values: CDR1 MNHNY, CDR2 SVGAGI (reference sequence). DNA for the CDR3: TGTGCCAGCAGTTACACAAGGACAGGTGAAGCTTTCTTT. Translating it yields CASSYTRTGEAFF.

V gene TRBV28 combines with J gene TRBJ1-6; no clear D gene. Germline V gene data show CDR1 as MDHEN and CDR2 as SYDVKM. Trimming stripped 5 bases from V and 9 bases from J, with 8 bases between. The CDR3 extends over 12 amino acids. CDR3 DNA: TGTGCCAGCAGTAAATTGGGTTCACCCCTCCACTTT. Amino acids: CASSKLGSPLHF.

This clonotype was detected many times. The CDR3, as DNA: TGTGCCAGCAGTCACACCGCGGGGCCCGGAGATACGCAGTATTTT. This encodes CASSHTAGPGDTQYF. This chain connects TRBV7-2 to TRBJ2-3, with TRBD2 as a possible D gene (6 bases). This CDR3 contains 15 residues. Looked up from germline, CDR1 is SGHTA and CDR2 is FQGNSA. Trimming took 6 bases from V and 5 from J, leaving 18 bases between them.

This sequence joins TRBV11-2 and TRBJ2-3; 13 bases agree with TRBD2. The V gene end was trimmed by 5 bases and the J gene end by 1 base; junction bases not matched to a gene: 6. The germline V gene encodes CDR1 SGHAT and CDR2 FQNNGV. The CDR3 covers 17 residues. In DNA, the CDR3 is TGTGCCAGCAGCGTGGGACTAGCGGGGCCCCGCACAGATACGCAGTATTTT. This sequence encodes CASSVGLAGPRTDTQYF. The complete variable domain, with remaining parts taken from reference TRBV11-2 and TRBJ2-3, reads EAGVAQSPRYKIIEKRQSVAFWCNPISGHATLYWYQQILGQGPKLLIQFQNNGVVDDSQLPKDRFSAERLKGVDSTLKIQPAKLEDSAVYLCASSVGLAGPRTDTQYFGPGTRLTVL.

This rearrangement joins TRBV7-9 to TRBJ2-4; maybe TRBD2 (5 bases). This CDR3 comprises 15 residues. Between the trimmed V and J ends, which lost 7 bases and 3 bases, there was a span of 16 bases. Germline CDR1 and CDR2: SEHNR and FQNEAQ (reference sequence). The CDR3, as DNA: TGTGCCAGCACCGGGGATCCACTCGGCAAAAACATTCAGTACTTC. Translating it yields CASTGDPLGKNIQYF.

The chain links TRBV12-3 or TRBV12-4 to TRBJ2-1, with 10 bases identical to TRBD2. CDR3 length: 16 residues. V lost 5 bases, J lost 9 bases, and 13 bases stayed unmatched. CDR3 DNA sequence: TGTGCCAGCAGTCCCCAGGGGGCTAGCGGGAGAGGTGAGCAGTTCTTC. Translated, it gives CASSPQGASGRGEQFF.

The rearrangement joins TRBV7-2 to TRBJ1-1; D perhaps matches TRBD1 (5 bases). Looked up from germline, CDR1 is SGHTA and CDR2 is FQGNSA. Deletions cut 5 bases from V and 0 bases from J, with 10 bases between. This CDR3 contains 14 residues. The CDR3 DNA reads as TGTGCCAGCAGCGTGACGGACATGAACACTGAAGCTTTCTTT. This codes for CASSVTDMNTEAFF.

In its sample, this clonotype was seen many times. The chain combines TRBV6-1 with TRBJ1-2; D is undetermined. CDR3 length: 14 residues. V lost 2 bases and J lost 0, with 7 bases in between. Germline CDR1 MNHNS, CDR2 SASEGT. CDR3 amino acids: CASSETTPNYGYTF. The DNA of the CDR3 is TGTGCCAGCAGTGAAACTACCCCTAACTATGGCTACACCTTC.

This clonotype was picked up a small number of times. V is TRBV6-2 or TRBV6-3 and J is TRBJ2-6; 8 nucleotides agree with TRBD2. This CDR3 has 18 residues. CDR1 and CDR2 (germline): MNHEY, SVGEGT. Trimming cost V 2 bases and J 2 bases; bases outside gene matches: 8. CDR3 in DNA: TGTGCCAGCAGTTACAAGCGGGAGACAATCGCTGGGGCCAACGTCCTGACTTTC. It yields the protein CASSYKRETIAGANVLTF.